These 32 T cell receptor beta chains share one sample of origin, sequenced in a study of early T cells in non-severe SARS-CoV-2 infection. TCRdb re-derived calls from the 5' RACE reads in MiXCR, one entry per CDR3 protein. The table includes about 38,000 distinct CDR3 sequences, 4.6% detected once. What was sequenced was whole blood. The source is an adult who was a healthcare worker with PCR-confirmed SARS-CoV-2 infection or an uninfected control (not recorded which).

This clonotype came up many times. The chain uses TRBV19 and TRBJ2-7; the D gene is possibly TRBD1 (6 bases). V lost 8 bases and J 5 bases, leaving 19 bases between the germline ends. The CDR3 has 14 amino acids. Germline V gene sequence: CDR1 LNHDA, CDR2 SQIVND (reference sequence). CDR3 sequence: CASGPTGTWDEQYF. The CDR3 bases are TGTGCCAGTGGACCGACAGGTACTTGGGACGAGCAGTACTTC. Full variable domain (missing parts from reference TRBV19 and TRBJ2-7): DGGITQSPKYLFRKEGQNVTLSCEQNLNHDAMYWYRQDPGQGLRLIYYSQIVNDFQKGDIAEGYSVSREKKESFPLTVTSAQKNPTAFYLCASGPTGTWDEQYFGPGTRLTVT.

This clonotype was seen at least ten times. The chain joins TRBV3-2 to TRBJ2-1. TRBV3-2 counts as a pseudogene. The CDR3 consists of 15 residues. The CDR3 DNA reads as TGTGCCAGCAGCCAAGGTGGCCTAGAGCGAAGTGAGCAGTTCTTC. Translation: CASSQGGLERSEQFF.

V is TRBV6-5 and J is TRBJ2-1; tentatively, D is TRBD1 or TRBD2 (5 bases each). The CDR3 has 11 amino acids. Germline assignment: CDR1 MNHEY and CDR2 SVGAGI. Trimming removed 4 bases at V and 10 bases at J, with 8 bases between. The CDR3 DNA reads TGTGCCAGCAGTTCCTGGGGGGAGCAGTTCTTC. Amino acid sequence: CASSSWGEQFF.

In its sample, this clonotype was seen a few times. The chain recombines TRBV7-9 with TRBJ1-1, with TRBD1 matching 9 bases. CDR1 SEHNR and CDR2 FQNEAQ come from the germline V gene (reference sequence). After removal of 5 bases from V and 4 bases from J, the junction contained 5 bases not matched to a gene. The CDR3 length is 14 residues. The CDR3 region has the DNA TGTGCCAGCAGCATCACACAGGGGGCCACTGAAGCTTTCTTT. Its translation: CASSITQGATEAFF. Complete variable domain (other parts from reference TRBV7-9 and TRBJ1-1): DTGVSQNPRHKITKRGQNVTFRCDPISEHNRLYWYRQTLGQGPEFLTYFQNEAQLEKSRLLSDRFSAERPKGSFSTLEIQRTEQGDSAMYLCASSITQGATEAFFGQGTRLTVV.

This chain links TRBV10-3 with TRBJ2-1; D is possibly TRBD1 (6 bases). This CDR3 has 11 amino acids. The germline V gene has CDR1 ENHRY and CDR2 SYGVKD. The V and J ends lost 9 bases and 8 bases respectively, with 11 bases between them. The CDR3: CAMGAGDEQFF. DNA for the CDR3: TGTGCCATGGGGGCAGGGGATGAGCAGTTCTTC.

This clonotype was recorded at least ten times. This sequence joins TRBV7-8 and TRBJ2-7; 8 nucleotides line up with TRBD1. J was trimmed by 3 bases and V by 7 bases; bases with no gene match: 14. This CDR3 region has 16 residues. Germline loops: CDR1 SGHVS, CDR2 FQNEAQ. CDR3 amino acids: CASNSRSGGPYYEQYF. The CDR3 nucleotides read TGTGCCAGCAACTCCCGGTCAGGGGGCCCCTACTACGAGCAGTACTTC. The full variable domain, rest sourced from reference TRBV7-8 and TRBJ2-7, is GAGVSQSPRYKVAKRGQDVALRCDPISGHVSLFWYQQALGQGPEFLTYFQNEAQLDKSGLPSDRFFAERPEGSVSTLKIQRTQQEDSAVYLCASNSRSGGPYYEQYFGPGTRLTVT.

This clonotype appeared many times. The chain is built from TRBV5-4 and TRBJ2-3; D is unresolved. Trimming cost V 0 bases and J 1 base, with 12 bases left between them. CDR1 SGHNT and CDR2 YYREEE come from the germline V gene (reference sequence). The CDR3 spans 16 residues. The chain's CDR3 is CASSLAGQAGTDTQYF. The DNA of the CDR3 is TGTGCCAGCAGCTTGGCCGGGCAAGCCGGCACAGATACGCAGTATTTT.

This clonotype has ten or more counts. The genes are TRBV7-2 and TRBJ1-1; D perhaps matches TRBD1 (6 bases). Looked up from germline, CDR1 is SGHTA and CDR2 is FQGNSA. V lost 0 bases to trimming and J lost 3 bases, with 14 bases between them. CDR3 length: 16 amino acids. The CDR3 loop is CASSLAGGTLDTEAFF. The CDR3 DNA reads TGTGCCAGCAGCTTAGCTGGGGGGACATTGGACACTGAAGCTTTCTTT.

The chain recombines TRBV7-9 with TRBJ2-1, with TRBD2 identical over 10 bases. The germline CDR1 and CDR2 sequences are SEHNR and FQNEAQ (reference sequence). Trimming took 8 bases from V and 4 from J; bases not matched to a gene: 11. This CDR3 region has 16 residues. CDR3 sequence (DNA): TGTGCCAGCCGACCACTAGCGGGGAGGCCTTACAATGAGCAGTTCTTC. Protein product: CASRPLAGRPYNEQFF.

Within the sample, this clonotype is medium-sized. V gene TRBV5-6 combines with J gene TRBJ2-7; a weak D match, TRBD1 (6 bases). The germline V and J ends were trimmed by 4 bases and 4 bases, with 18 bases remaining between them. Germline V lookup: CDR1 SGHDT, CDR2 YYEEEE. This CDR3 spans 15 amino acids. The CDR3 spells CASSLQGRRTYEQYF. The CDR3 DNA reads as TGTGCCAGCAGCCTTCAGGGGCGGCGGACTTACGAGCAGTACTTC.

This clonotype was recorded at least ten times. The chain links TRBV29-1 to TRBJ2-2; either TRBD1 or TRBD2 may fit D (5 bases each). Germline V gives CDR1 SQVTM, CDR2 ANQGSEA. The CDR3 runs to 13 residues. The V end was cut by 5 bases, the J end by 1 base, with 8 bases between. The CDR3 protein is CSVLGENTGELFF. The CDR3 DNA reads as TGCAGCGTTCTGGGGGAGAACACCGGGGAGCTGTTTTTT.

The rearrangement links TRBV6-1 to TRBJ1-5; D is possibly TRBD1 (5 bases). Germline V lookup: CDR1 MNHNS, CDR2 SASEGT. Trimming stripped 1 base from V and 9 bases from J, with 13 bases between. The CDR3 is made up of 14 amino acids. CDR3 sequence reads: CASSEVGLLGPQHF. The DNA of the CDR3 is TGTGCCAGCAGTGAAGTGGGGCTACTTGGGCCCCAGCATTTT.

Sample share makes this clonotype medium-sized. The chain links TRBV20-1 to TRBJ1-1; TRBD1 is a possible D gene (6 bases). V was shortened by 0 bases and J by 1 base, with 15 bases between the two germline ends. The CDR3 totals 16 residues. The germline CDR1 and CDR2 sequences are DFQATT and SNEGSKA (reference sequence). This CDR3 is CSARDSGRGSNTEAFF. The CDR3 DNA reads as TGCAGTGCTAGAGATTCCGGCAGGGGATCGAACACTGAAGCTTTCTTT.

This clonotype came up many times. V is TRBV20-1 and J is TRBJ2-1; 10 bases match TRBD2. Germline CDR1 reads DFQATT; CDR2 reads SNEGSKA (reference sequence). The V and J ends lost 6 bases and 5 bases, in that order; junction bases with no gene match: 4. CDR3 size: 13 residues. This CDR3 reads CSAERGGNNEQFF. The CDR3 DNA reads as TGCAGTGCCGAGCGGGGGGGCAACAATGAGCAGTTCTTC.

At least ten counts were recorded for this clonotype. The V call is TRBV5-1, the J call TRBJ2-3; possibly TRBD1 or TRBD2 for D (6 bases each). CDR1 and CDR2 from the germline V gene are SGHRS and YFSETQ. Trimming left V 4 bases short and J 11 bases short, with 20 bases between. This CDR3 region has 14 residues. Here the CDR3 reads CASSPWGPEEGQYF. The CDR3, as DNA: TGCGCCAGCAGCCCATGGGGGCCTGAGGAGGGGCAGTATTTT. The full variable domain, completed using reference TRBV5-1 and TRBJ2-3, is KAGVTQTPRYLIKTRGQQVTLSCSPISGHRSVSWYQQTPGQGLQFLFEYFSETQRNKGNFPGRFSGRQFSNSRSEMNVSTLELGDSALYLCASSPWGPEEGQYFGPGTRLTVL.

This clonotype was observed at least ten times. CDR3 DNA sequence: TGTGCCATCAACTCGGGACTATCGTCCTACAATGAGCAGTTCTTC. It encodes CAINSGLSSYNEQFF. J is TRBJ2-1 and V is TRBV10-3, with 7 bases fitting TRBD2. CDR1 is ENHRY, CDR2 SYGVKD, per germline. This CDR3 region has 15 residues. Trimming at V came to 7 bases and at J to 1 base, leaving 7 bases not matched to a gene.

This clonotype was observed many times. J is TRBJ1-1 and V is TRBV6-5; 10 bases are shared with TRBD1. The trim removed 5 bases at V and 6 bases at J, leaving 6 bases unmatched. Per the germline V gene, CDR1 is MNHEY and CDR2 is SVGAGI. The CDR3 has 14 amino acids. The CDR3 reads CASSRDRGMAEAFF. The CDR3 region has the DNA TGTGCCAGCAGTCGGGACAGGGGTATGGCTGAAGCTTTCTTT.

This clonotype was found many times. CDR3 nucleotide sequence: TGTGCCAGCAGCTTGGGGTACACTGAAGCTTTCTTT. This translates into CASSLGYTEAFF. The gene calls are TRBV7-9 and TRBJ1-1; D uncertain. The CDR3 spans 12 residues. Trimming left V 3 bases short and J 3 bases short, with 5 bases between. CDR1 and CDR2 (germline): SEHNR, FQNEAQ (reference sequence).

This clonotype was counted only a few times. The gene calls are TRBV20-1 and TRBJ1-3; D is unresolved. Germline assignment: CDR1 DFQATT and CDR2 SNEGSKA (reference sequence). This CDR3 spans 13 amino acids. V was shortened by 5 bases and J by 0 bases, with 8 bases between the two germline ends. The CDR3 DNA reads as TGCAGTGCTCCACTATTCTCTGGAAACACCATATATTTT. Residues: CSAPLFSGNTIYF.

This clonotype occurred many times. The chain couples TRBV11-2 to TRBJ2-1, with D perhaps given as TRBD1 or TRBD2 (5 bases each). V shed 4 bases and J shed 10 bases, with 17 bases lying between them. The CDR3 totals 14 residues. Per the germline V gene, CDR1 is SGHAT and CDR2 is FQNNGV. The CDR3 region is CASSYGTTRREQFF. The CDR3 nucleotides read TGTGCCAGCAGCTACGGGACGACCCGCAGGGAGCAGTTCTTC. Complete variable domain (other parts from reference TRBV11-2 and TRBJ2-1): EAGVAQSPRYKIIEKRQSVAFWCNPISGHATLYWYQQILGQGPKLLIQFQNNGVVDDSQLPKDRFSAERLKGVDSTLKIQPAKLEDSAVYLCASSYGTTRREQFFGPGTRLTVL.

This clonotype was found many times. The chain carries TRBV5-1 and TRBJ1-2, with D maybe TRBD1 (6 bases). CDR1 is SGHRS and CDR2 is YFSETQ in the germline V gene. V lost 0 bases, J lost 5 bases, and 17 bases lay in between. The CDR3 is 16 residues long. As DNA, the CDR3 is TGCGCCAGCAGCTTGGGAAACAGGGCCCAGTGGTATGGCTACACCTTC. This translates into CASSLGNRAQWYGYTF.

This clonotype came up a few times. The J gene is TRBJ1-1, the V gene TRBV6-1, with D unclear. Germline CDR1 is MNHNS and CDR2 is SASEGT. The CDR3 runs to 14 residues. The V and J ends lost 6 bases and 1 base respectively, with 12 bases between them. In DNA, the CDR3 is TGTGCCAGCAGGTCGAGCAACCAGAACACTGAAGCTTTCTTT. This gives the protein CASRSSNQNTEAFF.

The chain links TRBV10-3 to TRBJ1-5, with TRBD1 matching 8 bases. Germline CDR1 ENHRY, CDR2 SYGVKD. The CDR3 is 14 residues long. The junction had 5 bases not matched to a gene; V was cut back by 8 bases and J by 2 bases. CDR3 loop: CAIGMTGGNQPQHF. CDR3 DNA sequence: TGTGCCATCGGAATGACAGGGGGCAATCAGCCCCAGCATTTT.

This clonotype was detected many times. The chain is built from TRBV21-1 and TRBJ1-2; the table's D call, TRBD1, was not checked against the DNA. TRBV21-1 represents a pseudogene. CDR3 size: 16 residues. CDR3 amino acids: CASSKVRGWGNYGYTF. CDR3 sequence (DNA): TGTGCCAGCAGCAAAGTGAGGGGATGGGGTAACTATGGCTACACCTTC.

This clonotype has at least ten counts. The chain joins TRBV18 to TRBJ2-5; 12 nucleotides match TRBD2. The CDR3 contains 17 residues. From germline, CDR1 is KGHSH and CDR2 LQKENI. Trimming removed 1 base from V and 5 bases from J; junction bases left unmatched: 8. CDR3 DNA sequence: TGTGCCAGCTCACCACGGACTAGCGGGGCCGCGGGGGAGACCCAGTACTTC. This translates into CASSPRTSGAAGETQYF. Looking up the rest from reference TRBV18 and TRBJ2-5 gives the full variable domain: NAGVMQNPRHLVRRRGQEARLRCSPMKGHSHVYWYRQLPEEGLKFMVYLQKENIIDESGMPKERFSAEFPKEGPSILRIQQVVRGDSAAYFCASSPRTSGAAGETQYFGPGTRLLVL.

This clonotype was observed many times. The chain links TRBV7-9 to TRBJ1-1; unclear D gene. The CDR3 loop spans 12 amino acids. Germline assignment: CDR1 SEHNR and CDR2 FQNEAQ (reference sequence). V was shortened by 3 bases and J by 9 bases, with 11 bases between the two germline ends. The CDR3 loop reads CASSFQQIQAFF. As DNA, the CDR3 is TGTGCCAGCAGCTTCCAACAAATTCAAGCTTTCTTT. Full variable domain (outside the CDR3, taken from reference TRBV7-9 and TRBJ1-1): DTGVSQNPRHKITKRGQNVTFRCDPISEHNRLYWYRQTLGQGPEFLTYFQNEAQLEKSRLLSDRFSAERPKGSFSTLEIQRTEQGDSAMYLCASSFQQIQAFFGQGTRLTVV.

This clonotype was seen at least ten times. The CDR3 sequence is CASSRSGDYGYTF. For the CDR3, the DNA is TGTGCCAGCAGCCGTTCAGGGGACTATGGCTACACCTTC. The chain is built from TRBV9 and TRBJ1-2; a possible D gene is TRBD1 (6 bases). Looked up from germline, CDR1 is SGDLS and CDR2 is YYNGEE. V was shortened by 4 bases and J by 3 bases, with 10 bases between the two germline ends. The CDR3 totals 13 residues.

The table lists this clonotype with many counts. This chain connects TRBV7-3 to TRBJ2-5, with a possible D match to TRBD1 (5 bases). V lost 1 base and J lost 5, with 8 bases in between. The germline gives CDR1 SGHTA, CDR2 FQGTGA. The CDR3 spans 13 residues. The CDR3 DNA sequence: TGTGCCAGCAGCTTAAAGGACATGGAGACCCAGTACTTC. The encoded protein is CASSLKDMETQYF.

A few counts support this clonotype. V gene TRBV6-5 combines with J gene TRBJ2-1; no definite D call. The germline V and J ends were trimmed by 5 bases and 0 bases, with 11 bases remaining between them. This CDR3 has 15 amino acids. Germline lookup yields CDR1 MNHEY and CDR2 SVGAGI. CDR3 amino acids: CASSLTYSSYNEQFF. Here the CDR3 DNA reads TGTGCCAGCAGTCTGACCTATAGCTCCTACAATGAGCAGTTCTTC.

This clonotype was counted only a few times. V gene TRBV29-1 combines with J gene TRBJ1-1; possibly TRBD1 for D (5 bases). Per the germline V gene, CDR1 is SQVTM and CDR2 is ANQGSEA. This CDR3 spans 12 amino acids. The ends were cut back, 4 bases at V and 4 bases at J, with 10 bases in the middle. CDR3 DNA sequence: TGCAGCGTTGCGCAGGGCGGCACTGAAGCTTTCTTT. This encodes CSVAQGGTEAFF.

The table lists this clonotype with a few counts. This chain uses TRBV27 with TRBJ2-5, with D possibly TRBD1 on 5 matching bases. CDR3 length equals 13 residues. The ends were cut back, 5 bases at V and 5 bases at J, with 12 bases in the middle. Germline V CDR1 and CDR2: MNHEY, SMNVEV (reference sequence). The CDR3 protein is CASSTEWGETQYF. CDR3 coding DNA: TGTGCCAGCAGTACAGAATGGGGCGAGACCCAGTACTTC.

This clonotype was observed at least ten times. The CDR3 bases are TGCGCCAGCAGCTTGACTAGCGGGGGAAAAGATACGCAGTATTTT. This codes for CASSLTSGGKDTQYF. The chain recombines TRBV5-1 with TRBJ2-3; 11 bases align to TRBD2. The germline V gene has CDR1 SGHRS and CDR2 YFSETQ. The trim removed 1 base at V and 5 bases at J, leaving 3 bases unmatched. The CDR3 consists of 15 residues.